The 25 T cell receptor beta chains listed next were all sequenced from one sample in a study of T-cell reconstitution after alpha-beta-depleted transplantation in children (dated by TCRdb to between 2015 and 2016). The library relied on PCR. The sequencing machine was an Illumina HiSeq 2500. To normalize quantification of the TCRbeta repertoire, the TCR libraries were built with molecular barcoding that relied on unique molecular identifiers. The raw public data were reprocessed by TCRdb itself: fastp quality trimming at Q25, MiXCR clonotype calling, in-frame beta chains only. One record per CDR3 amino acid sequence lists the most common genes and DNA. Across this sample there are almost 250,000 distinct CDR3 sequences, with about 26% seen only once. Clones ranked in the top ten supply roughly 2.5% of the sample. The sample's treatment or condition label, in plain terms: allogeneic hematopoietic cell transplantation with graft depleted of TCRalphabeta T cells and CD19 B cells.

The sample here was PBMCs, taken before TCRalphabeta/CD19-depleted stem cell transplant. These receptors came from a girl aged 2 to 10 with Fanconi anemia, due to receive a stem cell transplant.

V gene TRBV29-1 combines with J gene TRBJ2-1; 9 nucleotides align to TRBD2. CDR1 SQVTM and CDR2 ANQGSEA come from the germline V gene. V lost 3 bases and J lost 5; bases outside the gene matches: 2. The CDR3 is 13 amino acids. The CDR3 is CSVDGTSNNEQFF. The CDR3 nucleotides are TGCAGCGTTGACGGGACTAGCAACAATGAGCAGTTCTTC.

The chain is built from TRBV6-1 and TRBJ2-7; 9 bases align to TRBD1. The germline gives CDR1 MNHNS, CDR2 SASEGT. Unmatched junction bases numbered 7, after V lost 7 bases and J lost 3 bases. The CDR3 has 14 residues. The CDR3 reads CASMSGTGFYEQYF. The CDR3 bases are TGTGCCAGCATGTCCGGGACAGGGTTCTACGAGCAGTACTTC.

In its sample, this clonotype was seen a few times. The chain has TRBV20-1 and TRBJ1-5; maybe TRBD1 (6 bases). The V gene's germline CDR1 is DFQATT and CDR2 SNEGSKA (reference sequence). V gave up 6 bases and J gave up 7 bases, with 28 bases separating them. The CDR3 runs 17 residues. The CDR3 here is CSAETFLTGTPGQPQHF. CDR3 bases: TGCAGTGCCGAGACCTTTCTAACCGGGACACCCGGCCAGCCCCAGCATTTT.

V is TRBV12-3 or TRBV12-4 and J is TRBJ2-1; TRBD1 aligns across 11 bases. V trimming: 6 bases; J trimming: 5 bases; junction bases outside the gene matches: 6. There are 15 residues in the CDR3. DNA of the CDR3: TGTGCCAGCAGCCTGGGACAGGGGGTGAACAATGAGCAGTTCTTC. Its translation: CASSLGQGVNNEQFF.

This clonotype was recorded many times. CDR3 residues: CASKGKGYTEAFF. DNA for the CDR3: TGTGCCAGCAAGGGGAAAGGGTACACTGAAGCTTTCTTT. V is TRBV25-1 and J is TRBJ1-1; the D gene is possibly TRBD1 (5 bases). V dropped 7 bases and J dropped 3 bases, with 12 bases sitting between them. The CDR3 spans 13 residues. Germline V gene sequence: CDR1 MGHDK, CDR2 SYGVNS.

This clonotype came up many times. V and J are TRBV20-1 and TRBJ2-3; 12 bases are a match to TRBD2. Germline values: CDR1 DFQATT, CDR2 SNEGSKA (reference sequence). After removal of 6 bases from V and 0 bases from J, the junction contained 4 bases not matched to a gene. There are 15 residues in the CDR3. For the CDR3, the DNA is TGCAGTGCAACTAGCGGGGGGCCTAGCACAGATACGCAGTATTTT. This sequence encodes CSATSGGPSTDTQYF.

This clonotype was detected ten times or more. The CDR3 protein is CASSQSDIQYF. Here the CDR3 DNA reads TGTGCCAGCAGCCAATCAGACATTCAGTACTTC. The chain couples TRBV4-2 to TRBJ2-4; D remains unclear. Germline V lookup: CDR1 LGHNA, CDR2 YNFKEQ. This CDR3 has 11 residues. V gave up 2 bases and J gave up 8 bases, with 4 bases separating them.

The gene calls are TRBV28 and TRBJ1-1; 11 bases are a match to TRBD1. V lost 6 bases and J lost 1; bases outside the gene matches: 19. In germline, CDR1 is MDHEN, CDR2 SYDVKM. CDR3 length equals 20 residues. In nucleotides, the CDR3 is TGTGCCAGCAGACAAGGACAGGGGGCCTTGATCCCGGTATGGAACACTGAAGCTTTCTTT. Protein sequence: CASRQGQGALIPVWNTEAFF.

The table lists this clonotype with a few counts. The genes are TRBV7-3 and TRBJ1-6; the D is unclear. The CDR3 has 15 amino acids. In germline, CDR1 is SGHTA, CDR2 FQGTGA. V lost 1 base and J lost 9, with 13 bases in between. In nucleotides, the CDR3 is TGTGCCAGCAGCTTAAGCCGTGCTGGGGTTTCACCCCTCCACTTT. This gives the protein CASSLSRAGVSPLHF.

The chain is built from TRBV11-2 and TRBJ2-1; 12 bases are shared with TRBD2. The CDR3 extends over 21 amino acids. With V trimmed by 2 bases and J by 5 bases, 19 bases remained unmatched. The germline V gene has CDR1 SGHAT and CDR2 FQNNGV. This chain's CDR3 is CASSLFPRLAGGPPHHNEQFF. In DNA, the CDR3 is TGTGCCAGCAGCTTATTCCCACGGCTAGCGGGAGGGCCCCCCCATCACAATGAGCAGTTCTTC.

V and J are TRBV5-1 and TRBJ1-1; D is unresolved. This CDR3 region has 11 residues. Germline V gene data show CDR1 as SGHRS and CDR2 as YFSETQ. V shed 7 bases and J shed 3 bases, with 7 bases lying between them. The CDR3 DNA follows: TGCGCCAGCGGCGGAGACACTGAAGCTTTCTTT. Protein sequence: CASGGDTEAFF.

This clonotype was seen repeatedly, ten times or more. J is TRBJ1-5 and V is TRBV28; D is uncertain. Germline V gene lookup returns CDR1 MDHEN and CDR2 SYDVKM. V was pared by 4 bases and J by 9 bases, with 13 bases between. CDR3 length equals 13 residues. Here the CDR3 reads CASSSLQSRPQHF. CDR3 bases: TGTGCCAGCAGTTCACTTCAATCGCGGCCCCAGCATTTT.

To note about this clonotype: The junction differs from germline at one of its ends, possibly a read error. CDR3 region: CSVLRQTLSGNTINF. As DNA, the CDR3 is TGCAGCGTTCTGCGACAGACCCTCTCTGGAAACACCATAAATTTT. V and J are TRBV29-1 and TRBJ1-3, with a weak D call TRBD1 (5 bases). Germline-derived CDR1 and CDR2 are SQVTM and ANQGSEA. CDR3 size: 15 residues.

This clonotype has a handful of counts. The genes are TRBV11-2 and TRBJ2-6, with 8 bases lining up with TRBD2. Germline V gene lookup returns CDR1 SGHAT and CDR2 FQNNGV. There are 19 residues in the CDR3. Unmatched junction bases numbered 8, after V lost 1 base and J lost 0 bases. CDR3 coding DNA: TGTGCCAGCAGCTTAGTAGGTAGCGGGGTGCACTCTGGGGCCAACGTCCTGACTTTC. Translated, it gives CASSLVGSGVHSGANVLTF.

This clonotype was counted only a few times. The chain joins TRBV20-1 to TRBJ1-1; 7 nucleotides line up with TRBD1. The ends lost 2 bases at V and 1 base at J; junction bases unmatched: 10. Per germline, CDR1 DFQATT and CDR2 SNEGSKA (reference sequence). This CDR3 has 16 amino acids. CDR3 residues: CSARRPTGRGNTEAFF. Here the CDR3 DNA reads TGCAGTGCTAGAAGGCCGACAGGGCGAGGGAACACTGAAGCTTTCTTT.

The table lists this clonotype with many counts. The V call is TRBV29-1, the J call TRBJ2-7, with a possible D match to TRBD2 (5 bases). CDR3 length: 12 residues. Germline V gene sequence: CDR1 SQVTM, CDR2 ANQGSEA. V lost 0 bases to trimming and J lost 6 bases, with 9 bases between them. In DNA, the CDR3 is TGCAGCGTTGAAGAAGTAGCGAGCGAGCAGTACTTC. It encodes CSVEEVASEQYF.

Only a few counts were recorded for this clonotype. CDR3 in amino acids: CASTQTPEGPNTQYF. The CDR3 region has the DNA TGTGCCAGCACCCAAACTCCGGAGGGACCCAATACGCAGTATTTT. V gene TRBV12-3 or TRBV12-4 combines with J gene TRBJ2-3; weak D call: TRBD2 (6 bases). Between the trimmed V and J ends, which lost 7 bases and 7 bases, there was a span of 21 bases. The CDR3 spans 15 residues.

This clonotype appeared a few times. The chain joins TRBV6-4 to TRBJ2-1, with D unresolved. Germline V gene sequence: CDR1 MRHNA, CDR2 SNTAGT. This CDR3 is built from 14 residues. V lost 3 bases to trimming and J lost 0 bases, with 6 bases between them. In DNA form, the CDR3 reads TGTGCCAGCAGTGAAAAAAGCTCCTACAATGAGCAGTTCTTC. This gives the protein CASSEKSSYNEQFF.

This clonotype was observed many times. The CDR3 here is CSAPPHTVPGELFF. In nucleotides, the CDR3 is TGCAGTGCCCCACCCCACACAGTGCCCGGGGAGCTGTTTTTT. J is TRBJ2-2 and V is TRBV20-1; D gene unclear. V was clipped by 6 bases and J by 6 bases, with 17 bases between them. Germline CDR1 DFQATT, CDR2 SNEGSKA (reference sequence). CDR3 length: 14 residues.

In its sample, this clonotype was seen many times. The chain couples TRBV12-5 to TRBJ2-1; D unclear. Deletions cut 5 bases from V and 7 bases from J, with 15 bases between. The CDR3 has 14 amino acids. Germline values: CDR1 LGHNT, CDR2 FRNRAP. CDR3 amino acids: CASGPGVGRNEQFF. Written as DNA, the CDR3 is TGTGCTAGTGGTCCCGGAGTCGGAAGAAATGAGCAGTTCTTC.

This chain connects TRBV20-1 to TRBJ2-7, with no clear D. This CDR3 region has 15 residues. Germline-derived CDR1 and CDR2 are DFQATT and SNEGSKA (reference sequence). Trimming removed 6 bases at V and 3 bases at J, with 21 bases between. Here the CDR3 DNA reads TGCAGTGCCCCGGCCCCGCGGCTATACCTCTACGAGCAGTACTTC. Protein: CSAPAPRLYLYEQYF.

This chain connects TRBV20-1 to TRBJ1-1; D is unresolved. V lost 4 bases to trimming and J lost 1 base, with 10 bases between them. The CDR3 sequence is 13 residues long. Germline CDR1 DFQATT, CDR2 SNEGSKA (reference sequence). DNA of the CDR3: TGCAGTGCTACGGGGAATCAGAACACTGAAGCTTTCTTT. Translation gives CSATGNQNTEAFF.

The chain is built from TRBV20-1 and TRBJ2-4; D possibly corresponds to TRBD1 (6 bases). CDR1 is DFQATT and CDR2 is SNEGSKA in the germline V gene (reference sequence). This CDR3 comprises 14 residues. V lost 1 base and J 2 bases, leaving 9 bases between the germline ends. CDR3 sequence: CSARGGTPKNIQYF. Here the CDR3 DNA reads TGCAGTGCTAGAGGTGGGACACCCAAAAACATTCAGTACTTC.

The chain has TRBV5-6 and TRBJ2-3; 7 bases match TRBD2. This CDR3 comprises 15 residues. Germline V gene lookup returns CDR1 SGHDT and CDR2 YYEEEE. V trimming: 4 bases; J trimming: 0 bases; junction bases outside the gene matches: 5. In nucleotides, the CDR3 is TGTGCCAGCAGCGGCCGGGGGGAGAGCACAGATACGCAGTATTTT. This codes for CASSGRGESTDTQYF.

The rearrangement uses TRBV7-6 and TRBJ2-5; TRBD1 might be the D (6 bases). The V end lost 1 base, the J end lost 3 bases, and 9 bases lay between the germline ends. This CDR3 contains 14 residues. Germline assignment: CDR1 SGHVS and CDR2 FNYEAQ. The CDR3 protein is CASSLGTAKETQYF. CDR3 bases: TGTGCCAGCAGCTTAGGGACAGCTAAAGAGACCCAGTACTTC.